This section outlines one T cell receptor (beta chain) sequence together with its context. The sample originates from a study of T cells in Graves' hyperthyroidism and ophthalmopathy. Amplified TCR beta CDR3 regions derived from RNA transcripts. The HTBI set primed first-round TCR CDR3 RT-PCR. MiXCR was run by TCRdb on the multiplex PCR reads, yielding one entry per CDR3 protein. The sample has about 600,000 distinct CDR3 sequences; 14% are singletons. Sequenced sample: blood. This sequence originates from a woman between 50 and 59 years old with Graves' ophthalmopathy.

The CDR3 DNA sequence: TGCAGTGCTCCGGGACCCCCAACTAATGAAAAACTGTTTTTT. Translated, it gives CSAPGPPTNEKLFF. The chain recombines TRBV20-1 with TRBJ1-4; possibly TRBD1 for D (5 bases). CDR3 length: 14 amino acids. V was shortened by 5 bases and J by 0 bases, with 10 bases between the two germline ends. Germline CDR1 DFQATT, CDR2 SNEGSKA (reference sequence).